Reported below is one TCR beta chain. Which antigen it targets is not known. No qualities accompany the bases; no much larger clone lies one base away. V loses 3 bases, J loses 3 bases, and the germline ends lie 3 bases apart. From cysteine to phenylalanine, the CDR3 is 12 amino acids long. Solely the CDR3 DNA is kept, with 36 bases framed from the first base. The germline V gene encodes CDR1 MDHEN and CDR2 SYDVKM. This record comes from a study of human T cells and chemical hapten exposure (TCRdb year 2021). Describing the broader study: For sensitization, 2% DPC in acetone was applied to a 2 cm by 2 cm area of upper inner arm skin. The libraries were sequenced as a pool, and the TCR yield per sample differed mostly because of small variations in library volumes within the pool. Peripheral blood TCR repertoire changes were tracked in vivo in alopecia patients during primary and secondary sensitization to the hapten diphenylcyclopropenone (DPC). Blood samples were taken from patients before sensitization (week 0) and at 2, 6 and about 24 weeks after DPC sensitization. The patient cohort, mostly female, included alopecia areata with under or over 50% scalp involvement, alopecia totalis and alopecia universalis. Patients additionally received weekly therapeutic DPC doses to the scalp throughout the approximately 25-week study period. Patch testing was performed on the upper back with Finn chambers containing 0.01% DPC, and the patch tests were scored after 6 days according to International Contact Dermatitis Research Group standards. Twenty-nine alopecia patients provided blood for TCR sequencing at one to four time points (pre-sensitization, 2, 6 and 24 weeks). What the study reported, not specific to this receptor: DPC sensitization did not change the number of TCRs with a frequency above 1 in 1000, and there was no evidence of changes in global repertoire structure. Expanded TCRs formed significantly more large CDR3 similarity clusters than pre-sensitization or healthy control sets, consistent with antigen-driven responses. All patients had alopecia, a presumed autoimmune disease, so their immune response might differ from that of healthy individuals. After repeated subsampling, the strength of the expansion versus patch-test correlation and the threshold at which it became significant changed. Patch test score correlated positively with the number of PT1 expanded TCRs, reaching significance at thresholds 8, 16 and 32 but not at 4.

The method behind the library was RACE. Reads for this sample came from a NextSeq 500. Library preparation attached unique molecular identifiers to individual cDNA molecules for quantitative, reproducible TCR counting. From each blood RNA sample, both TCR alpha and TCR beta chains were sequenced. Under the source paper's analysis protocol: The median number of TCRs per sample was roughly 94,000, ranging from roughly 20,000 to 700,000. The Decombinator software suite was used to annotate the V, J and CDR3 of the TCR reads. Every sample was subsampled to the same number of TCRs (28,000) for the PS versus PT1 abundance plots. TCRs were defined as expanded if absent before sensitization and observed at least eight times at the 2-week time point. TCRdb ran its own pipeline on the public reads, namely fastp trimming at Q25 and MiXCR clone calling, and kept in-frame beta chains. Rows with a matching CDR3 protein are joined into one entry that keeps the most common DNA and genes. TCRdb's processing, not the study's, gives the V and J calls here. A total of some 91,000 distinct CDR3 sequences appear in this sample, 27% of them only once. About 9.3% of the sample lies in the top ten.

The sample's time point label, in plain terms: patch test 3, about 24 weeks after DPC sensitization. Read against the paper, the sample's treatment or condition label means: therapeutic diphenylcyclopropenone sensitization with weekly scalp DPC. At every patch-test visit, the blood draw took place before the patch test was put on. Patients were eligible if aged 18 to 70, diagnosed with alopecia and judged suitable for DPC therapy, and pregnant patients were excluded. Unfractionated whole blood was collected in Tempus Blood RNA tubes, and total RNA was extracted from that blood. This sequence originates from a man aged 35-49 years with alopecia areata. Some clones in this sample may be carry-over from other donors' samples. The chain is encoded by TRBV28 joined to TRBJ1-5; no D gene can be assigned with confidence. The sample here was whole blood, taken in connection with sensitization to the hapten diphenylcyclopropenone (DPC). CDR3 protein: CASSLANQPQHF. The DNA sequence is TGTGCCAGCAGTTTGGCCAATCAGCCCCAGCATTTT.